The entry that follows covers one TCR beta chain sequence. The germline V gene encodes CDR1 SGHAT and CDR2 FQNNGV. V was cut by 1 base and J by 6 bases, with 10 bases left in between. The CDR3 consists of 14 residues. Authors' methods: How many nucleated cells were present was estimated from reference gene primer amplification. Libraries were prepared by immunoSEQ multiplex PCR; TCRdb keeps only in-frame clonotypes and omits some of them. V and J calls plus clone size are reproduced from that table; the DNA served to infer D and trimming. Of approximately 670,000 clones listed, 85% to 90% are singletons. The sample comes from a study of blood T cell repertoires in COVID-19. About the study: Both acute and convalescent COVID-19 samples were obtained from the United States, Italy and Spain. From T cells, B-cell-depleted T cells, or PBMCs came the material, which was cDNA or gDNA.

The receptor's source is a woman aged 18-29 years with acute or convalescent COVID-19. The source material was peripheral blood. The rearrangement uses TRBV11-2 and TRBJ1-5; the D gene is possibly TRBD1 (6 bases). CDR3 coding DNA: TGTGCCAGCAGCTTAGCAGGGGTTAGTCAGCCCCAGCATTTT. Translating it yields CASSLAGVSQPQHF.